This paragraph reports one T cell receptor beta chain. This CDR3 is built from 14 residues. J gave up 12 bases and V 5 bases, and 8 bases lay outside the gene matches. CDR1 is SGHVS, CDR2 FQNEAQ, per germline. The entry originates in a study of PD-1 blockade in classical Hodgkin lymphoma. Every single patient, without exception, relapsed after autologous stem cell transplantation, and brentuximab vedotin exposure varied. Here immunoSEQ multiplex PCR was the method, and the copy in TCRdb shows in-frame clones only, minus some. The data contain about 98,000 clones, roughly 92% of them singletons. This clonotype originated in a human donor with classical Hodgkin lymphoma. The specimen comprised peripheral blood mononuclear cells (PBMCs), sampled at baseline. The chain recombines TRBV7-8 with TRBJ2-7, with TRBD2 matching 15 bases. The CDR3 region has the DNA TGTGCCAGCAGCCCGGGACTAGCGGGAGGCCTCCCGTACTTC. Its translation: CASSPGLAGGLPYF.